This entry lists 25 T cell receptor beta chains sequenced from one sample in a study of blood T cell repertoires in COVID-19. TCRdb keeps only in-frame clones here, not all; method: immunoSEQ multiplex PCR. The sample includes a few hundred thousand clones, 87% of them seen just once. Sequencing input: peripheral blood. The source is a man aged 18 to 30 with active or convalescent COVID-19.

The V gene is TRBV9, the J gene TRBJ2-1; D is unclear. This CDR3 is built from 14 residues. Germline values: CDR1 SGDLS, CDR2 YYNGEE. V lost 3 bases, J lost 8 bases, and 15 bases lay in between. The chain's CDR3 is CASSGWNTADEQFF. CDR3 nucleotides: TGTGCCAGCAGCGGATGGAACACGGCGGATGAGCAGTTCTTC.

The CDR3 region has the DNA TGTGCCACCAGCAAGGGACAGACGGGCTATGGCTACACCTTC. Encoded protein: CATSKGQTGYGYTF. The gene calls are TRBV15 and TRBJ1-2; the match to TRBD1 covers 7 bases. The junction had 6 bases not matched to a gene; V was cut back by 4 bases and J by 4 bases. CDR3 size: 14 residues. Germline CDR1 and CDR2: LNHNV and YYDKDF (reference sequence). The entire variable domain, with the rest obtained from reference TRBV15 and TRBJ1-2, is as follows: DAMVIQNPRYQVTQFGKPVTLSCSQTLNHNVMYWYQQKSSQAPKLLFHYYDKDFNNEADTPDNFQSRRPNTSFCFLDIRSPGLGDTAMYLCATSKGQTGYGYTFGSGTRLTVV.

The rearrangement uses TRBV10-2 and TRBJ1-3; TRBD1 aligns across 9 bases. The junction had 5 bases not matched to a gene; V was cut back by 2 bases and J by 3 bases. The CDR3 runs 16 residues. From germline, CDR1 is WSHSY and CDR2 SAAADI. This chain's CDR3 is CASSERQGVIGNTIYF. CDR3 DNA sequence: TGCGCCAGCAGTGAGCGACAGGGGGTGATTGGAAACACCATATATTTT.

The J gene is TRBJ1-6, the V gene TRBV2; 7 bases agree with TRBD1. CDR3 length: 14 amino acids. From germline, CDR1 is SNHLY and CDR2 FYNNEI. V shed 2 bases and J 6 bases; nucleotides not matched to a gene: 1. CDR3 in amino acids: CASSERDSNSPLHF. The CDR3 DNA follows: TGTGCCAGCAGTGAACGGGACAGTAATTCACCCCTCCACTTT.

V and J are TRBV25-1 and TRBJ2-4; a possible D gene is TRBD1 (5 bases). V lost 1 base and J lost 0, with 7 bases in between. The CDR3 consists of 15 residues. Per the germline V gene, CDR1 is MGHDK and CDR2 is SYGVNS. The DNA of the CDR3 is TGTGCCAGCAGTGAATCAGGGCTAGCCAAAAACATTCAGTACTTC. It specifies CASSESGLAKNIQYF.

This clone occurred once. The rearrangement links TRBV5-1 to TRBJ2-5; 7 bases are shared with TRBD1. Germline V gene lookup returns CDR1 SGHRS and CDR2 YFSETQ. This CDR3 contains 12 residues. V shed 4 bases, J shed 4 bases, and the junction held 1 base outside the gene matches. The CDR3: CASSPGGETQYF. CDR3 coding DNA: TGCGCCAGCAGCCCAGGGGGAGAGACCCAGTACTTC.

This chain links TRBV2 with TRBJ1-2; 8 bases are shared with TRBD1. CDR1 and CDR2 from the germline V gene are SNHLY and FYNNEI. V was clipped by 5 bases and J by 8 bases; unmatched bases: 7. The CDR3 contains 13 residues. The CDR3 sequence: CASSPDRAAGYTF. CDR3 in DNA: TGTGCCAGCAGTCCGGACAGGGCGGCCGGCTACACCTTC. The complete variable domain, with remaining parts taken from reference TRBV2 and TRBJ1-2, reads EPEVTQTPSHQVTQMGQEVILRCVPISNHLYFYWYRQILGQKVEFLVSFYNNEISEKSEIFDDQFSVERPDGSNFTLKIRSTKLEDSAMYFCASSPDRAAGYTFGSGTRLTVV.

Remarks on this clone: Its ends do not fully match the called genes, so a read error is possible. The rearrangement joins TRBV11-2 to TRBJ2-1; 11 bases are shared with TRBD2. Germline V gives CDR1 SGHAT, CDR2 FQNNGV. The CDR3 loop spans 16 amino acids. CDR3 residues: CASTLMAGLADNEQFF. The CDR3, as DNA: TGTGCCAGCACCTTAATGGCGGGACTAGCGGACAATGAGCAGTTCTTC.

The V call is TRBV4-1, the J call TRBJ2-1, with D maybe TRBD1 (6 bases). CDR3 length equals 16 residues. Trimming removed 2 bases from V and 9 bases from J, with 20 bases in between. The germline CDR1 and CDR2 sequences are MGHRA and YSYEKL. The CDR3 region has the DNA TGCGCCAGCAGCCAACTTTGGCTCCAGGGGAGAGGTGAGCAGTTCTTC. Protein: CASSQLWLQGRGEQFF.

This CDR3 reads CASSEQGIGVNYGYTF. The CDR3 DNA follows: TGTGCCAGCAGTGAGCAGGGAATCGGTGTCAACTATGGCTACACCTTC. This sequence joins TRBV6-1 and TRBJ1-2, with D tentatively TRBD1 (5 bases). There are 16 residues in the CDR3. Germline V gene data show CDR1 as MNHNS and CDR2 as SASEGT. Trimming removed 3 bases at V and 2 bases at J, with 16 bases between.

This clone was picked up a small number of times. The gene calls are TRBV5-1 and TRBJ2-1, with D perhaps TRBD2 (6 bases). CDR1 and CDR2 (germline): SGHRS, YFSETQ. The CDR3 is made up of 15 amino acids. Trimming removed 1 base from V and 2 bases from J, with 10 bases in between. The CDR3 spells CASSLMAGPYNEQFF. The DNA of the CDR3 is TGCGCCAGCAGCTTGATGGCGGGGCCCTACAATGAGCAGTTCTTC.

The chain links TRBV5-1 to TRBJ2-7, with 10 bases lining up with TRBD1. This CDR3 has 16 residues. Germline trimming cut 4 bases from V and 0 bases from J; bases unmatched to any gene: 7. Germline-derived CDR1 and CDR2 are SGHRS and YFSETQ. CDR3 DNA sequence: TGCGCCAGCAGCCCTCGCGGGACAGGGGACTCCTACGAGCAGTACTTC. Its translation is CASSPRGTGDSYEQYF. The full variable domain, completed using reference TRBV5-1 and TRBJ2-7, is KAGVTQTPRYLIKTRGQQVTLSCSPISGHRSVSWYQQTPGQGLQFLFEYFSETQRNKGNFPGRFSGRQFSNSRSEMNVSTLELGDSALYLCASSPRGTGDSYEQYFGPGTRLTVT.

The CDR3 protein is CSVEGSGDYDYNEQFF. CDR3 bases: TGCAGCGTTGAAGGGTCGGGGGACTACGACTACAATGAGCAGTTCTTC. This chain links TRBV29-1 with TRBJ2-1, with 7 nucleotides matching TRBD2. CDR3 length equals 16 residues. Germline trimming cut 1 base from V and 3 bases from J; bases unmatched to any gene: 9. Germline V gene data show CDR1 as SQVTM and CDR2 as ANQGSEA.

V and J are TRBV2 and TRBJ2-3; possible D gene TRBD2, 6 bases. CDR3 size: 14 residues. The ends were cut back, 6 bases at V and 0 bases at J, with 10 bases in the middle. Germline V gives CDR1 SNHLY, CDR2 FYNNEI. The CDR3 DNA reads TGTGCCAGCAGGGGGGGAGGAAGCACAGATACGCAGTATTTT. Translating gives CASRGGGSTDTQYF.

The rearrangement joins TRBV5-1 to TRBJ1-4; tentatively, D is TRBD1 (5 bases). The V end was cut by 1 base, the J end by 7 bases, with 8 bases between. Per germline, CDR1 SGHRS and CDR2 YFSETQ. There are 13 residues in the CDR3. This CDR3 reads CASSLRGSEKLFF. The CDR3 DNA sequence: TGCGCCAGCAGCTTGAGGGGATCTGAAAAACTGTTTTTT.

The CDR3 reads CASSPIDSYEQYF. CDR3 DNA sequence: TGTGCCAGCAGTCCGATTGACAGCTACGAGCAGTACTTC. The chain links TRBV28 to TRBJ2-7, with D tentatively TRBD1 (5 bases). Germline V lookup: CDR1 MDHEN, CDR2 SYDVKM. The ends were cut back, 5 bases at V and 3 bases at J, with 11 bases in the middle. The CDR3 consists of 13 residues.

This chain's CDR3 is CASSPGSVAGELFF. Here the CDR3 DNA reads TGTGCCAGCAGCCCAGGCTCGGTAGCCGGGGAGCTGTTTTTT. The V gene is TRBV7-9, the J gene TRBJ2-2; D remains ambiguous. Germline V gene sequence: CDR1 SEHNR, CDR2 FQNEAQ (reference sequence). This CDR3 spans 14 amino acids. Deletions cut 5 bases from V and 6 bases from J, with 13 bases between.

This clone was detected only once. The chain is built from TRBV6-2 or TRBV6-3 and TRBJ2-1, with 13 nucleotides matching TRBD2. This CDR3 contains 16 residues. CDR1 is MNHEY, CDR2 SVGEGT, per germline. After removal of 6 bases from V and 5 bases from J, the junction contained 7 bases not matched to a gene. The CDR3 DNA reads as TGTGCCAGCAGCAATGGACTAGCGGGGGCCGACAATGAGCAGTTCTTC. It codes for CASSNGLAGADNEQFF.

The V call is TRBV10-2, the J call TRBJ2-3; TRBD2 agrees at 11 bases. J was trimmed by 8 bases and V by 10 bases; bases with no gene match: 8. CDR1 is WSHSY and CDR2 is SAAADI in the germline V gene. The CDR3 contains 13 residues. CDR3 amino acids: CATLTSGDPTQYF. The CDR3 DNA is TGCGCCACCCTGACTAGCGGGGATCCTACGCAGTATTTT.

The chain joins TRBV2 to TRBJ2-1; 8 nucleotides agree with TRBD1. J lost 0 bases, V lost 4 bases, and 2 bases had no gene match. There are 15 residues in the CDR3. Germline CDR1 reads SNHLY; CDR2 reads FYNNEI. CDR3: CASSGTGGSYNEQFF. The DNA for the CDR3 is TGTGCCAGCAGTGGAACAGGGGGCTCCTACAATGAGCAGTTCTTC.

This rearrangement joins TRBV7-9 to TRBJ2-1; D perhaps matches TRBD2 (5 bases). With 5 bases removed from V and 0 bases from J, the gap between germline ends came to 11 bases. The CDR3 spans 15 residues. The germline V gene encodes CDR1 SEHNR and CDR2 FQNEAQ (reference sequence). CDR3 in DNA: TGTGCCAGCAGCCCGCGAGGGAGCTCCTACAATGAGCAGTTCTTC. It is translated as CASSPRGSSYNEQFF.

Concerning this clone: One end of the junction does not line up with germline, which may come from a read error. This rearrangement joins TRBV5-1 to TRBJ2-7; 7 bases are shared with TRBD2. This CDR3 spans 15 amino acids. Germline V lookup: CDR1 SGHRS, CDR2 YFSETQ. CDR3 bases: TGCGCCCGCAGCCGGGGGGAGGGAAGCTCCTACGAGCAGTACTTC. This translates into CARSRGEGSSYEQYF.

The chain joins TRBV27 to TRBJ2-7; 8 positions agree with TRBD2. Per the germline V gene, CDR1 is MNHEY and CDR2 is SMNVEV (reference sequence). The trim removed 6 bases at V and 0 bases at J, leaving 1 base unmatched. CDR3 length: 13 amino acids. The CDR3 reads CASRSGSSYEQYF. CDR3 coding DNA: TGTGCCAGCAGAAGCGGGAGCTCCTACGAGCAGTACTTC.

The rearrangement uses TRBV10-2 and TRBJ2-7; 7 bases match TRBD2. From germline, CDR1 is WSHSY and CDR2 SAAADI. V lost 8 bases and J lost 0; bases outside the gene matches: 22. CDR3 size: 19 residues. The CDR3 coding sequence is TGCGCCAGCTGGGGGGGGGACGTACATTCGGGACTCAGCTCCTACGAGCAGTACTTC. Translating it yields CASWGGDVHSGLSSYEQYF.

The rearrangement joins TRBV19 to TRBJ1-3; D gene ambiguous. This CDR3 spans 15 amino acids. Trimming left V 7 bases short and J 4 bases short, with 17 bases between. CDR1 LNHDA and CDR2 SQIVND come from the germline V gene (reference sequence). The CDR3 protein is CASTTRGPGGNTIYF. The CDR3 DNA sequence: TGTGCCAGTACCACGAGAGGGCCAGGCGGAAACACCATATATTTT.